This T cell receptor (beta chain) was observed in a study of persistence of HIV-infected CD4 T cells. Points from the study as a whole: TCR oligoclonality correlated with proviral oligoclonality in the same sorted populations.

Sequencing used immunoSEQ version 4 in survey mode. The table came from immunoSEQ multiplex PCR; TCRdb's copy has only in-frame clones and leaves some out. The sample includes roughly 60,000 clones, approximately 75% of them seen just once. Trimming removed 8 bases from V and 1 base from J, with 12 bases in between. Per the germline V gene, CDR1 is GTSNPN and CDR2 is SVGIG (reference sequence). The CDR3 length is 13 residues. As for this clone: Antigen: not known.

The stimulus was an HIV-1 Gag 15-mer peptide pool, 0.85 to 1 ug/peptide/mL. CD40L/CD69 double-negative CD45RO-high memory CD4+ T cells were collected. Suppressive ART was started during chronic HIV-1 infection in these adults. Plasma HIV-1 RNA stayed below 50 copies/mL for at least 4 years. Donors had CD4+ T cell counts above 400 cells/uL and were CMV-seropositive. Here the sequenced sample was CD4+ T cells sorted from PBMCs after approximately 19-hour stimulation, taken from a patient who received antiretroviral therapy. The sequence was obtained from an adult man with HIV who was CMV-seropositive. J is TRBJ1-3 and V is TRBV30; D is unclear. CDR3 bases: TGTGCCCAAAGTCGGGAGTCTGGAAACACCATATATTTT. It is translated as CAQSRESGNTIYF. Full variable domain (remainder filled in from reference TRBV30 and TRBJ1-3): SQTIHQWPATLVQPVGSPLSLECTVEGTSNPNLYWYRQAAGRGLQLLFYSVGIGQISSEVPQNLSASRPQDRQFILSSKKLLLSDSGFYLCAQSRESGNTIYFGEGSWLTVV.